The 21 T cell receptor beta chains given below trace back to one sample, sequenced in a study of shared clonotypes between healthy human individuals. Clones were read by immunoSEQ multiplex PCR, and TCRdb kept only the in-frame ones, dropping some. The top ten clones hold 0.36% of a sample with 1.6 million or so clones, around 98.5% of them seen once. Input material: naive CD4+ T cells sorted from blood. The subset denotes: CD45RA+ positively selected. The receptor source for this set is a man aged 30 to 39 in good health.

The chain has TRBV25-1 and TRBJ2-7, with D unclear. Germline values: CDR1 MGHDK, CDR2 SYGVNS. The CDR3 consists of 12 residues. V was clipped by 9 bases and J by 3 bases, with 12 bases between them. The CDR3 sequence is CARWAGNYEQYF. In nucleotides, the CDR3 is TGTGCCAGATGGGCCGGAAACTACGAGCAGTACTTC.

The V gene is TRBV2, the J gene TRBJ1-5; perhaps TRBD1 as D (5 bases). V was clipped by 4 bases and J by 2 bases, with 12 bases between them. The CDR3 is 15 residues long. In germline, CDR1 is SNHLY, CDR2 FYNNEI. CDR3 in DNA: TGTGCCAGCAGTGTTAGACAGTTGGGCAATCAGCCCCAGCATTTT. It is translated as CASSVRQLGNQPQHF.

The chain uses TRBV18 and TRBJ1-5, with 8 bases aligning to TRBD1. After removal of 6 bases from V and 4 bases from J, the junction contained 11 bases not matched to a gene. The CDR3 length is 16 residues. Germline V gives CDR1 KGHSH, CDR2 LQKENI. This CDR3 reads CASSLIPGQVNQPQHF. DNA of the CDR3: TGTGCCAGCTCTCTTATTCCGGGACAGGTTAATCAGCCCCAGCATTTT.

In this sample, this clone turned up once. This sequence joins TRBV19 and TRBJ2-7; D may be TRBD2 (5 bases). This CDR3 spans 14 amino acids. V lost 4 bases, J lost 4 bases, and 14 bases lay in between. The V gene's germline CDR1 is LNHDA and CDR2 SQIVND (reference sequence). CDR3 residues: CASSRKLVGYEQYF. For the CDR3, the DNA is TGTGCCAGTAGTAGGAAACTAGTTGGGTACGAGCAGTACTTC.

V usage is TRBV29-1 and J usage is TRBJ1-1, with unresolved D. With 6 bases removed from V and 7 bases from J, the gap between germline ends came to 21 bases. Germline V gives CDR1 SQVTM, CDR2 ANQGSEA. The CDR3 has 14 amino acids. The CDR3 DNA reads as TGCAGCGTGGTCCCGACCGGCCGAAAGATTGAAGCTTTCTTT. As protein: CSVVPTGRKIEAFF. Using reference TRBV29-1 and TRBJ1-1 for the parts outside the CDR3, the full variable domain is SAVISQKPSRDICQRGTSLTIQCQVDSQVTMMFWYRQQPGQSLTLIATANQGSEATYESGFVIDKFPISRPNLTFSTLTVSNMSPEDSSIYLCSVVPTGRKIEAFFGQGTRLTVV.

The chain joins TRBV25-1 to TRBJ1-2; 7 positions agree with TRBD1. The ends lost 3 bases at V and 8 bases at J; junction bases unmatched: 3. The germline V gene has CDR1 MGHDK and CDR2 SYGVNS. CDR3 length equals 12 residues. The CDR3: CASSETGSGYTF. DNA for the CDR3: TGTGCCAGCAGTGAGACAGGGTCCGGCTACACCTTC.

Comments on this clone: Other nucleotide sequences from this sample produce the same CDR3. This rearrangement joins TRBV7-3 to TRBJ2-3; TRBD2 matches at 7 bases. This CDR3 has 12 residues. CDR1 SGHTA and CDR2 FQGTGA come from the germline V gene. J was trimmed by 5 bases and V by 4 bases; bases with no gene match: 0. The CDR3 sequence: CASSSGGDTQYF. In DNA, the CDR3 is TGTGCCAGCAGCTCGGGGGGAGATACGCAGTATTTT.

The chain carries TRBV14 and TRBJ2-1, with D possibly being TRBD2 (5 bases). CDR3 length equals 13 residues. V dropped 0 bases and J dropped 14 bases, with 14 bases sitting between them. The germline V gene has CDR1 SGHDN and CDR2 FVKESK. The CDR3 reads CASSQDLAGEEFF. The CDR3 DNA follows: TGTGCCAGCAGCCAAGATTTGGCGGGCGAGGAGTTCTTC.

The chain has TRBV6-6 and TRBJ2-7; 9 nucleotides line up with TRBD2. The ends lost 6 bases at V and 2 bases at J; junction bases unmatched: 8. The CDR3 sequence is 15 residues long. Looked up from germline, CDR1 is MNHNY and CDR2 is SVGAGI (reference sequence). CDR3 residues: CASSNPGLATYEQYF. In DNA, the CDR3 is TGTGCCAGCAGCAACCCAGGACTAGCGACCTACGAGCAGTACTTC.

This chain links TRBV5-4 with TRBJ2-7; the match to TRBD2 covers 12 bases. The germline CDR1 and CDR2 sequences are SGHNT and YYREEE (reference sequence). With V trimmed by 6 bases and J by 0 bases, 4 bases remained unmatched. The CDR3 length is 15 residues. CDR3 in DNA: TGTGCCAGCAACCTAGCGGGAGGGAGCTCCTACGAGCAGTACTTC. It codes for CASNLAGGSSYEQYF.

This chain joins TRBV6-1 and TRBJ1-5, with 7 bases lining up with TRBD1. J was trimmed by 0 bases and V by 3 bases; bases with no gene match: 5. CDR1 MNHNS and CDR2 SASEGT come from the germline V gene. The CDR3 spans 16 residues. The CDR3 loop reads CASSDRQGYSNQPQHF. The DNA of the CDR3 is TGTGCCAGCAGTGATCGACAGGGTTATAGCAATCAGCCCCAGCATTTT.

The genes are TRBV28 and TRBJ2-5; D is unclear. V was shortened by 6 bases and J by 5 bases, with 13 bases between the two germline ends. Per germline, CDR1 MDHEN and CDR2 SYDVKM. The CDR3 sequence is 13 residues long. CDR3 sequence reads: CASRPWGNETQYF. As DNA, the CDR3 is TGTGCCAGCAGACCCTGGGGAAACGAGACCCAGTACTTC.

This rearrangement joins TRBV19 to TRBJ1-3, with no clear D. The germline CDR1 and CDR2 sequences are LNHDA and SQIVND (reference sequence). Trimming took 3 bases from V and 0 from J, leaving 9 bases between them. The CDR3 has 15 residues. CDR3 residues: CASSIDGDSGNTIYF. CDR3 bases: TGTGCCAGTAGTATTGATGGGGACTCTGGAAACACCATATATTTT.

The CDR3 nucleotides are TGCAGGGGGCTACTGGGCACTGAAGCTTTCTTT. Encoded protein: CRGLLGTEAFF. V usage is TRBV20-1 and J usage is TRBJ1-1, with a possible D match to TRBD1 (5 bases). This CDR3 spans 11 amino acids. CDR1 DFQATT and CDR2 SNEGSKA come from the germline V gene (reference sequence).

The chain links TRBV5-6 to TRBJ1-5; 7 bases line up with TRBD1. From germline, CDR1 is SGHDT and CDR2 YYEEEE. Trimming at V came to 0 bases and at J to 4 bases, leaving 7 bases not matched to a gene. The CDR3 runs 16 residues. The CDR3, as DNA: TGTGCCAGCAGCTTGGAGGCGGGACAGATGAATCAGCCCCAGCATTTT. This sequence encodes CASSLEAGQMNQPQHF. Full variable domain (rest looked up from reference TRBV5-6 and TRBJ1-5): DAGVTQSPTHLIKTRGQQVTLRCSPKSGHDTVSWYQQALGQGPQFIFQYYEEEERQRGNFPDRFSGHQFPNYSSELNVNALLLGDSALYLCASSLEAGQMNQPQHFGDGTRLSIL.

The rearrangement joins TRBV25-1 to TRBJ1-1, with D possibly being TRBD1 (5 bases). Trimming removed 4 bases from V and 1 base from J, with 7 bases in between. CDR3 length: 13 residues. Looked up from germline, CDR1 is MGHDK and CDR2 is SYGVNS. The CDR3 DNA is TGTGCCAGCAGTGTAACAGGGAACACTGAAGCTTTCTTT. It is translated as CASSVTGNTEAFF. The complete variable domain, with remaining parts taken from reference TRBV25-1 and TRBJ1-1, reads EADIYQTPRYLVIGTGKKITLECSQTMGHDKMYWYQQDPGMELHLIHYSYGVNSTEKGDLSSESTVSRIRTEHFPLTLESARPSHTSQYLCASSVTGNTEAFFGQGTRLTVV.

In DNA form, the CDR3 reads TGTGCCAGCAGCTTAGGTGATAGCGGCTACACAGATACGCAGTATTTT. Translation gives CASSLGDSGYTDTQYF. The chain is built from TRBV7-2 and TRBJ2-3; weak D call: TRBD2 (6 bases). Trimming cost V 1 base and J 2 bases, with 13 bases left between them. This CDR3 is 16 amino acids long. From germline, CDR1 is SGHTA and CDR2 FQGNSA.

The rearrangement links TRBV5-4 to TRBJ2-3; tentative D call: TRBD1 (5 bases). Per germline, CDR1 SGHNT and CDR2 YYREEE (reference sequence). Trimming pared 4 bases from V and 5 bases from J, leaving 14 bases between. This CDR3 is 14 amino acids long. CDR3 in amino acids: CASSPSPGKDTQYF. In DNA form, the CDR3 reads TGTGCCAGCAGCCCAAGTCCAGGGAAAGATACGCAGTATTTT. Combining the CDR3 with reference TRBV5-4 and TRBJ2-3 gives the whole variable domain ETGVTQSPTHLIKTRGQQVTLRCSSQSGHNTVSWYQQALGQGPQFIFQYYREEENGRGNFPPRFSGLQFPNYSSELNVNALELDDSALYLCASSPSPGKDTQYFGPGTRLTVL.

The V call is TRBV7-2, the J call TRBJ2-7; 9 bases line up with TRBD1. V lost 6 bases, J lost 3 bases, and 9 bases stayed unmatched. The germline CDR1 and CDR2 sequences are SGHTA and FQGNSA. This CDR3 region has 15 residues. The CDR3 nucleotides read TGTGCCAGCAGACAGGACAGGGGAGAGGTCTACGAGCAGTACTTC. This codes for CASRQDRGEVYEQYF.

The rearrangement uses TRBV7-3 and TRBJ2-6; D is unclear. Germline CDR1 is SGHTA and CDR2 is FQGTGA. The CDR3 is made up of 15 amino acids. Trimming removed 2 bases from V and 4 bases from J, with 9 bases in between. The CDR3 loop reads CASSLFPSGANVLTF. Written as DNA, the CDR3 is TGTGCCAGCAGCTTATTTCCATCCGGGGCCAACGTCCTGACTTTC.

V gene TRBV5-1 combines with J gene TRBJ2-1; 12 nucleotides line up with TRBD2. Germline loops: CDR1 SGHRS, CDR2 YFSETQ. V lost 3 bases to trimming and J lost 10 bases; unmatched junction nucleotides: 5. The CDR3 is made up of 14 amino acids. The CDR3 nucleotides read TGCGCCAGCAGCTGGACTAGCGGGACTCTGGAGCAGTTCTTC. Its translation is CASSWTSGTLEQFF. Full variable domain (rest looked up from reference TRBV5-1 and TRBJ2-1): KAGVTQTPRYLIKTRGQQVTLSCSPISGHRSVSWYQQTPGQGLQFLFEYFSETQRNKGNFPGRFSGRQFSNSRSEMNVSTLELGDSALYLCASSWTSGTLEQFFGPGTRLTVL.